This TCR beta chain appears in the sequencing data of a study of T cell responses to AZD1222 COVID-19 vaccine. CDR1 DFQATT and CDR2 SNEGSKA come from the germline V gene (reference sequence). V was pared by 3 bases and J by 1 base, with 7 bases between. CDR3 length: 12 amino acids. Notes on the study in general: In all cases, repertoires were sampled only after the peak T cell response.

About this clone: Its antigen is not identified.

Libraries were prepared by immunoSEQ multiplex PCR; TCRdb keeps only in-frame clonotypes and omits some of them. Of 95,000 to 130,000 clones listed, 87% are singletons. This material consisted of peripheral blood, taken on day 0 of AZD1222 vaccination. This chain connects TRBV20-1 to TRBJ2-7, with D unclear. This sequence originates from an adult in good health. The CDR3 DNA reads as TGCAGTGCTAGTAAGGGTTCCTACGAGCAGTACTTC. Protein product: CSASKGSYEQYF.